Presented here are 12 T cell receptor beta chains from one specimen sequenced in a study of blood T cell repertoires in COVID-19. Profiling relied on immunoSEQ multiplex PCR, and the TCRdb table lists in-frame clones only, not all of them. The table shows 150,000 or so clones, with roughly 86% occurring only once. The sequenced material came from peripheral blood. The receptors derive from a woman aged 50 to 60 with acute or convalescent COVID-19.

The chain has TRBV6-5 and TRBJ2-5, with TRBD1 matching over 8 bases. The CDR3 loop spans 15 amino acids. J was trimmed by 5 bases and V by 0 bases; bases with no gene match: 5. Germline V CDR1 and CDR2: MNHEY, SVGAGI. The CDR3 DNA reads as TGTGCCAGCAGTTACTCCCAGGGGGCTTGGGAGACCCAGTACTTC. Its protein is CASSYSQGAWETQYF.

The chain links TRBV10-2 to TRBJ2-2; 9 bases are shared with TRBD1. Germline loops: CDR1 WSHSY, CDR2 SAAADI. The length of the CDR3 is 14 residues. Losses at the gene ends were 10 bases for V and 3 bases for J; bases not matched to a gene: 6. CDR3 sequence: CAISDRGDTGELFF. CDR3 coding DNA: TGCGCCATCTCGGACAGGGGCGACACCGGGGAGCTGTTTTTT.

This clone was seen a handful of times. The rearrangement links TRBV4-2 to TRBJ1-1, with 8 bases that match TRBD1. The V gene's germline CDR1 is LGHNA and CDR2 YNFKEQ. The CDR3 extends over 16 amino acids. Trimming removed 0 bases from V and 4 bases from J; junction bases left unmatched: 7. This chain's CDR3 is CASSQDHQGAGTEAFF. As DNA, the CDR3 is TGTGCCAGCAGCCAAGATCATCAGGGGGCTGGCACTGAAGCTTTCTTT.

This sequence joins TRBV30 and TRBJ2-7, with D maybe TRBD1 (5 bases). Germline V gene sequence: CDR1 GTSNPN, CDR2 SVGIG (reference sequence). The CDR3 sequence is 13 residues long. Trimming stripped 2 bases from V and 2 bases from J, with 10 bases between. The CDR3 DNA reads TGTGCCTGGAGTATAGGACAAACCTACGAGCAGTACTTC. Translated, it gives CAWSIGQTYEQYF. The whole variable domain, remainder taken from reference TRBV30 and TRBJ2-7, is SQTIHQWPATLVQPVGSPLSLECTVEGTSNPNLYWYRQAAGRGLQLLFYSVGIGQISSEVPQNLSASRPQDRQFILSSKKLLLSDSGFYLCAWSIGQTYEQYFGPGTRLTVT.

The chain couples TRBV9 to TRBJ2-1, with D perhaps matching TRBD1 (6 bases). The CDR3 runs 16 residues. CDR1 and CDR2 from the germline V gene are SGDLS and YYNGEE. V was cut by 0 bases and J by 1 base, with 11 bases left in between. CDR3 sequence reads: CASSVGGHLSYNEQFF. DNA for the CDR3: TGTGCCAGCAGCGTAGGGGGGCATCTATCCTACAATGAGCAGTTCTTC.

The CDR3 protein is CASSRGYGGYTF. The CDR3 DNA is TGTGCCAGCAGCCGGGGGTACGGAGGCTACACCTTC. The chain combines TRBV27 with TRBJ1-2, with TRBD1 as a possible D gene (5 bases). From germline, CDR1 is MNHEY and CDR2 SMNVEV (reference sequence). The CDR3 is made up of 12 amino acids. Trimming took off 6 bases at V and 8 bases at J, with 13 bases between the two ends.

The CDR3, as DNA: TGTGCCTGGGCCGATAGATACTCCTACAATGAGCAGTTCTTC. Encoded protein: CAWADRYSYNEQFF. The chain links TRBV30 to TRBJ2-1; D is unclear. Germline values: CDR1 GTSNPN, CDR2 SVGIG (reference sequence). Trimming pared 5 bases from V and 0 bases from J, leaving 11 bases between. The CDR3 has 14 residues.

This chain uses TRBV21-1 with TRBJ2-5; the table's D gene call, TRBD2, was not cross checked with the DNA. TRBV21-1 represents a pseudogene. This CDR3 has 13 residues. CDR3 DNA: TGTGCCAGCAGCAATAGCCCTAAAGAGACCCAGTACTTC. It translates to CASSNSPKETQYF.

This sequence joins TRBV6-5 and TRBJ2-7; perhaps TRBD2 as D (5 bases). CDR3 length: 16 amino acids. V lost 0 bases and J 0 bases, leaving 12 bases between the germline ends. Per the germline V gene, CDR1 is MNHEY and CDR2 is SVGAGI. In DNA form, the CDR3 reads TGTGCCAGCAGTTACTCGGGCGGGTGGAACTCCTACGAGCAGTACTTC. Translated: CASSYSGGWNSYEQYF.

This clone appeared once. The chain combines TRBV9 with TRBJ1-2; 7 bases match TRBD1. This CDR3 comprises 13 residues. CDR1 is SGDLS and CDR2 is YYNGEE in the germline V gene. V was clipped by 4 bases and J by 4 bases; unmatched bases: 4. In DNA form, the CDR3 reads TGTGCCAGCAGCAAGGGACAGCCCTATGGCTACACCTTC. It translates to CASSKGQPYGYTF.

This clone was found a few times. The rearrangement joins TRBV2 to TRBJ1-3; unclear D gene. CDR3 length: 13 amino acids. Germline V gene sequence: CDR1 SNHLY, CDR2 FYNNEI. V lost 7 bases and J 3 bases, leaving 10 bases between the germline ends. This CDR3 is CASITPGGNTIYF. For the CDR3, the DNA is TGTGCCAGCATAACCCCCGGTGGAAACACCATATATTTT.

The gene calls are TRBV9 and TRBJ2-3, with D unclear. Germline-derived CDR1 and CDR2 are SGDLS and YYNGEE. V shed 0 bases and J shed 2 bases, with 13 bases lying between them. This CDR3 contains 16 residues. CDR3 in DNA: TGTGCCAGCAGCGTAGTAGGAGCGCCTCTCACAGATACGCAGTATTTT. This encodes CASSVVGAPLTDTQYF. Drawing the rest from reference TRBV9 and TRBJ2-3, the complete variable domain is DSGVTQTPKHLITATGQRVTLRCSPRSGDLSVYWYQQSLDQGLQFLIQYYNGEERAKGNILERFSAQQFPDLHSELNLSSLELGDSALYFCASSVVGAPLTDTQYFGPGTRLTVL.